The entry below gives a single T cell receptor (beta chain) sequence along with its context. Its target is unknown. Original processing methods: Differences in CDR3 between clinicopathological groups were drawn on to build a classifier intended to discriminate distant-metastatic papillary thyroid cancer patients. MiXCR reprocessed the PCR reads for TCRdb. The V and J calls here are based on TCRdb, not the publication. Found here are about 11,000 clones, about 37% of them singletons; the top ten hold about 16%. Thyroid surgery took place with no prior treatment in any patient. The data originate from a study of metastatic and nonmetastatic thyroid tumors. As for the study in general: Repertoire data that came from the blood and tumor or nodule tissue of malignant and benign thyroid patients were compared.

Trimming removed 5 bases from V and 1 base from J; junction bases left unmatched: 13. Germline V lookup: CDR1 KGHDR, CDR2 SFDVKD. This CDR3 spans 19 amino acids. The study's findings and limits: A significant increase in TCR beta diversity was reportedly seen in malignant thyroid tumors relative to benign nodules, in blood and tumor.

The chain carries TRBV24-1 and TRBJ2-6, with 7 bases lining up with TRBD2. The sample was tumor tissue. This TCR came from a female donor with papillary thyroid cancer or a benign thyroid nodule (not recorded which). Some clones in this sample may be carry-over from other donors' samples. This CDR3 is CATSGHSGPGVSGANVLTF. The CDR3 DNA is TGTGCCACCAGTGGACATAGCGGGCCTGGGGTATCTGGGGCCAACGTCCTGACTTTC.